This T cell receptor beta chain originates from a study of vaccination effects on CD4 cells after COVID-19. Before sequencing, viral peptide pools were used by the ViraFEST assay to expand antigen-specific CD4+ T cells. Having been cultured for approximately ten days, the cells underwent CD4+ T cell isolation. In the vaccine recipients, nucleocapsid antibodies were negative and there was no prior SARS-CoV-2 infection. For this clone: Its antigen is not identified.

Method: immunoSEQ multiplex PCR; TCRdb's copy keeps in-frame clones and lacks some. The table has 60,000 to 65,000 clones, approximately 75% seen once; the top ten hold roughly 4%. V shed 5 bases and J shed 6 bases, with 13 bases lying between them. The CDR3 is 14 amino acids. Per the germline V gene, CDR1 is SEHNR and CDR2 is FQNEAQ (reference sequence). V gene TRBV7-9 combines with J gene TRBJ2-2, with D perhaps matching TRBD2 (5 bases). The receptor was isolated from a human donor who received a COVID-19 vaccine. Sequenced here: CD4+ T cells from PBMCs cultured with HCoV-OC43 spike peptides, sampled before COVID-19 vaccination. Subset noted: HCoV-OC43 spike overlapping peptide pool stimulation. The CDR3 here is CASSPLRESGELFF. CDR3 DNA: TGTGCCAGCAGCCCCCTTCGGGAATCCGGGGAGCTGTTTTTT.